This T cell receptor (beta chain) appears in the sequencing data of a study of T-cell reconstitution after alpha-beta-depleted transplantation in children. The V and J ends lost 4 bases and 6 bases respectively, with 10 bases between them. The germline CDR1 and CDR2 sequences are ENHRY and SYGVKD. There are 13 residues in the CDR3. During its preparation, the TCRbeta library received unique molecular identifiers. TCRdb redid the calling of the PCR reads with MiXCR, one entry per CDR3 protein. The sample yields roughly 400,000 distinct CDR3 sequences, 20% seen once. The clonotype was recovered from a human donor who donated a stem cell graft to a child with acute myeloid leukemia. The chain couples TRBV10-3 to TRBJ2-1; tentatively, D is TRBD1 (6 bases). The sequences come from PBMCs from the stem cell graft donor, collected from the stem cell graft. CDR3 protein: CAISVLQGNEQFF. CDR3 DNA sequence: TGTGCCATCAGTGTGTTACAGGGCAATGAGCAGTTCTTC.